The 17 T cell receptor beta chains presented below share a single source sample, sequenced in a study of blood T cell repertoires in COVID-19. Data came from immunoSEQ multiplex PCR; TCRdb stores just in-frame clones and leaves some out. Of some 45,000 clones listed, 75% to 85% are singletons. The specimen was peripheral blood. The source of these receptors is an elderly man in a cohort sampled during active COVID-19.

This clone was observed a handful of times. The chain carries TRBV2 and TRBJ1-2, with D perhaps TRBD1 (5 bases). The germline CDR1 and CDR2 sequences are SNHLY and FYNNEI. V dropped 0 bases and J dropped 4 bases, with 15 bases sitting between them. CDR3 length: 16 residues. CDR3 protein: CASSEAIRQGRYGYTF. Written as DNA, the CDR3 is TGTGCCAGCAGTGAAGCAATCCGCCAGGGCCGCTATGGCTACACCTTC.

V usage is TRBV7-9 and J usage is TRBJ2-1; TRBD2 matches at 9 bases. The V gene's germline CDR1 is SEHNR and CDR2 FQNEAQ (reference sequence). The ends lost 0 bases at V and 4 bases at J; junction bases unmatched: 10. The CDR3 runs 18 residues. CDR3 bases: TGTGCCAGCAGCTTAGCCCTTCGCGGGAGGGCCAGTTACAATGAGCAGTTCTTC. Encoded protein: CASSLALRGRASYNEQFF.

The chain joins TRBV19 to TRBJ1-2; possible D gene TRBD1, 6 bases. This CDR3 has 16 amino acids. Trimming removed 6 bases at V and 5 bases at J, with 22 bases between. The germline V gene encodes CDR1 LNHDA and CDR2 SQIVND (reference sequence). Written as DNA, the CDR3 is TGTGCCAGTAGACGTTACAGGGCCAAGGGGCCTTATGGCTACACCTTC. Its protein is CASRRYRAKGPYGYTF.

V and J are TRBV6-4 and TRBJ1-1; 8 bases fit TRBD1. Trimming took 5 bases from V and 4 from J; bases not matched to a gene: 6. The CDR3 totals 14 residues. CDR1 is MRHNA and CDR2 is SNTAGT in the germline V gene. The CDR3 DNA reads as TGTGCCAGCAGTTTGACAGGGGACGCCACTGAAGCTTTCTTT. This sequence encodes CASSLTGDATEAFF.

Only one count was recorded for this clone. The V gene is TRBV5-1, the J gene TRBJ1-2, with TRBD1 identical over 7 bases. The CDR3 has 14 amino acids. J lost 7 bases, V lost 4 bases, and 10 bases had no gene match. Germline loops: CDR1 SGHRS, CDR2 YFSETQ. CDR3 bases: TGCGCCAGCAGCCCCGACAGGGTTTTAAGTGGCTACACCTTC. It yields the protein CASSPDRVLSGYTF.

V usage is TRBV5-6 and J usage is TRBJ1-2, with TRBD1 as a possible D gene (5 bases). Trimming removed 3 bases at V and 4 bases at J, with 16 bases between. The CDR3 is made up of 15 amino acids. Germline V gene sequence: CDR1 SGHDT, CDR2 YYEEEE. The DNA for the CDR3 is TGTGCCAGCAGCTCCTTGGGGGGAAAGGGCTATGGCTACACCTTC. Its protein product is CASSSLGGKGYGYTF.

The chain couples TRBV27 to TRBJ2-6; D unresolved. The CDR3 is 15 amino acids. V was clipped by 3 bases and J by 2 bases, with 8 bases between them. Germline CDR1 reads MNHEY; CDR2 reads SMNVEV (reference sequence). The CDR3 loop is CASSFSSPGANVLTF. The DNA for the CDR3 is TGTGCCAGCAGTTTCTCCTCCCCTGGGGCCAACGTCCTGACTTTC.

This rearrangement joins TRBV10-2 to TRBJ1-2; the D gene is possibly TRBD1 (6 bases). The CDR3 consists of 14 residues. Germline loops: CDR1 WSHSY, CDR2 SAAADI. Between the trimmed V and J ends, which lost 5 bases and 2 bases, there was a span of 12 bases. CDR3 nucleotide sequence: TGCGCCAGCAGTCCACAGGGTACGAACTATGGCTACACCTTC. It codes for CASSPQGTNYGYTF.

The chain uses TRBV5-6 and TRBJ2-7; TRBD1 agrees at 7 bases. The germline V gene encodes CDR1 SGHDT and CDR2 YYEEEE. J was trimmed by 4 bases and V by 0 bases; bases with no gene match: 4. CDR3 size: 14 residues. As DNA, the CDR3 is TGTGCCAGCAGCTTGGTGGGACAGAATTACGAGCAGTACTTC. It is translated as CASSLVGQNYEQYF.

This chain links TRBV24-1 with TRBJ2-1; 7 nucleotides agree with TRBD2. Germline loops: CDR1 KGHDR, CDR2 SFDVKD. V dropped 4 bases and J dropped 6; count of bases not matched to a gene: 11. The CDR3 is made up of 16 amino acids. CDR3 nucleotide sequence: TGTGCCACCAGTGACCCCTCAGCGGGAATGGGCAATGAGCAGTTCTTC. Translating gives CATSDPSAGMGNEQFF.

The CDR3 loop reads CASSTAGTAYNSPLHF. The CDR3 region has the DNA TGTGCCAGCAGCACCGCCGGGACAGCCTATAATTCACCCCTCCACTTT. This sequence joins TRBV9 and TRBJ1-6, with 7 bases fitting TRBD1. V trimming: 4 bases; J trimming: 2 bases; junction bases outside the gene matches: 6. This CDR3 has 16 residues. The germline V gene encodes CDR1 SGDLS and CDR2 YYNGEE.

About this clone: An end of the junction differs from the germline gene, which may be a read error. V and J are TRBV6-5 and TRBJ1-4, with TRBD1 identical over 7 bases. The length of the CDR3 is 12 residues. Germline loops: CDR1 MNHEY, CDR2 SVGAGI. The CDR3 coding sequence is TGTGCCAGCAGTCCCTTTCCGGGGACAGCGCTTTTT. The encoded protein is CASSPFPGTALF.

The rearrangement uses TRBV10-3 and TRBJ2-7; D is possibly TRBD2 (6 bases). The V end was cut by 11 bases, the J end by 3 bases, with 17 bases between. Looked up from germline, CDR1 is ENHRY and CDR2 is SYGVKD. There are 13 residues in the CDR3. The CDR3 bases are TGTGCCGTGTCCGGGACGGGAGTCTACGAGCAGTACTTC. Its protein is CAVSGTGVYEQYF.

The rearrangement uses TRBV6-5 and TRBJ2-1, with TRBD2 matching over 10 bases. Germline lookup yields CDR1 MNHEY and CDR2 SVGAGI. This CDR3 contains 16 residues. The V gene end was trimmed by 0 bases and the J gene end by 5 bases; junction bases not matched to a gene: 4. The CDR3 loop is CASSYSGLAGDNEQFF. In DNA form, the CDR3 reads TGTGCCAGCAGTTACTCGGGTCTAGCGGGAGACAATGAGCAGTTCTTC.

This clone was seen more than once but under ten times. The chain couples TRBV5-4 to TRBJ2-1, with a possible D match to TRBD2 (6 bases). Germline CDR1 SGHNT, CDR2 YYREEE (reference sequence). Trimming shortened V by 1 base and J by 4 bases, and 12 bases separated the two germline ends. The CDR3 is 15 residues long. The CDR3 reads CASSLWVSGYNEQFF. CDR3 in DNA: TGTGCCAGCAGCTTGTGGGTTAGCGGATACAATGAGCAGTTCTTC.

This chain connects TRBV28 to TRBJ2-7, with 11 nucleotides matching TRBD2. Germline V gives CDR1 MDHEN, CDR2 SYDVKM. The CDR3 extends over 14 amino acids. The V gene end was trimmed by 6 bases and the J gene end by 2 bases; junction bases not matched to a gene: 3. For the CDR3, the DNA is TGTGCCAGCAGGAATAGCGGGAGGGCCTACGAGCAGTACTTC. Protein product: CASRNSGRAYEQYF. The entire variable domain, with the rest obtained from reference TRBV28 and TRBJ2-7, is as follows: DVKVTQSSRYLVKRTGEKVFLECVQDMDHENMFWYRQDPGLGLRLIYFSYDVKMKEKGDIPEGYSVSREKKERFSLILESASTNQTSMYLCASRNSGRAYEQYFGPGTRLTVT.

The V gene is TRBV11-3, the J gene TRBJ2-1, with 7 bases matching TRBD2. In germline, CDR1 is SGHNT, CDR2 YENEEA. CDR3 length equals 16 residues. V was pared by 0 bases and J by 6 bases, with 8 bases of the junction left unmatched. CDR3 amino acids: CASSLEGGGHLNEQFF. The DNA for the CDR3 is TGTGCCAGCAGCTTAGAGGGGGGAGGGCACCTCAATGAGCAGTTCTTC.